The 10 T cell receptor beta chains listed next were all sequenced from one sample in a study of neurological immune-mediated disorders. One entry per CDR3 protein results from TCRdb running MiXCR on the 5' RACE reads. This sample yields tens of thousands of distinct CDR3 sequences, of which about 1.6% are seen a single time; roughly 8.7% belongs to the top ten. Sequences were obtained from PBMCs. Receptors were obtained from a woman aged 30 to 39 with multiple sclerosis.

This clonotype was seen repeatedly, ten times or more. The chain links TRBV5-6 to TRBJ1-3; no clear D gene. The CDR3 covers 14 residues. The V end was cut by 4 bases, the J end by 2 bases, with 10 bases between. Germline V gene data show CDR1 as SGHDT and CDR2 as YYEEEE. The CDR3: CASSPDWAGNTIYF. The CDR3 DNA follows: TGTGCCAGCAGCCCCGATTGGGCTGGAAACACCATATATTTT. Full variable domain (rest looked up from reference TRBV5-6 and TRBJ1-3): DAGVTQSPTHLIKTRGQQVTLRCSPKSGHDTVSWYQQALGQGPQFIFQYYEEEERQRGNFPDRFSGHQFPNYSSELNVNALLLGDSALYLCASSPDWAGNTIYFGEGSWLTVV.

There are many counts of this clonotype. The V and J genes are TRBV7-2 and TRBJ2-3; D not resolved. The V and J ends lost 3 bases and 4 bases respectively, with 5 bases between them. CDR3 length: 12 amino acids. Germline V gene sequence: CDR1 SGHTA, CDR2 FQGNSA. The CDR3 DNA is TGTGCCAGCAGCTTTATTGCAGATACGCAGTATTTT. Its translation: CASSFIADTQYF.

This clonotype was found many times. The genes are TRBV18 and TRBJ2-1; 10 bases are a match to TRBD1. The CDR3 sequence is 18 residues long. The J segment lost 5 bases and the V segment lost 6 bases, leaving 16 bases of the junction unmatched. CDR1 is KGHSH and CDR2 is LQKENI in the germline V gene. DNA of the CDR3: TGTGCCAGCTCCCAAGCTGTATCCGGGACAGGGGAGGACAATGAGCAGTTCTTC. It yields the protein CASSQAVSGTGEDNEQFF.

This clonotype has at least ten counts. This chain connects TRBV18 to TRBJ2-5; 7 nucleotides line up with TRBD2. Germline V gene lookup returns CDR1 KGHSH and CDR2 LQKENI. Trimming cost V 4 bases and J 4 bases; bases outside gene matches: 12. The CDR3 contains 16 residues. The CDR3 region has the DNA TGTGCCAGCTCACAACGAACGGGGGGTCCCGGAGAGACCCAGTACTTC. It translates to CASSQRTGGPGETQYF.

This clonotype was seen repeatedly, ten times or more. The J gene is TRBJ1-5, the V gene TRBV12-3 or TRBV12-4; D gene unclear. CDR3 size: 13 residues. Trimming cost V 4 bases and J 3 bases, with 7 bases left between them. CDR3 residues: CASSYRDNQPQHF. The CDR3 nucleotides are TGTGCCAGCAGTTATAGGGACAATCAGCCCCAGCATTTT.

This clonotype was recorded many times. The V call is TRBV7-9, the J call TRBJ2-5, with 9 positions matching TRBD1. V dropped 5 bases and J dropped 5; count of bases not matched to a gene: 9. Germline CDR1 and CDR2: SEHNR and FQNEAQ (reference sequence). There are 15 residues in the CDR3. CDR3 amino acids: CASSPTRDREETQYF. CDR3 DNA sequence: TGTGCCAGCAGCCCAACCCGGGACAGGGAGGAGACCCAGTACTTC.

This clonotype was observed many times. The chain links TRBV12-3 or TRBV12-4 to TRBJ2-3; no reliable D call. V lost 5 bases to trimming and J lost 7 bases, with 13 bases between them. The CDR3 spans 13 residues. The CDR3 coding sequence is TGTGCCAGCAGTCTTGCCACGGTTCATACGCAGTATTTT. Its translation is CASSLATVHTQYF.

Many counts were recorded for this clonotype. CDR3 coding DNA: TGTGCCAGCAGTATTACAGGGACTCAGCCCCAGCATTTT. Its protein is CASSITGTQPQHF. The chain recombines TRBV12-3 or TRBV12-4 with TRBJ1-5, with a possible D match to TRBD1 (6 bases). V was shortened by 5 bases and J by 6 bases, with 11 bases between the two germline ends. The CDR3 length is 13 residues.

The table lists this clonotype with many counts. This chain connects TRBV6-5 to TRBJ2-2; tentatively, D is TRBD1 (6 bases). V was shortened by 7 bases and J by 3 bases, with 12 bases between the two germline ends. The CDR3 length is 14 residues. Germline V gene sequence: CDR1 MNHEY, CDR2 SVGAGI. The CDR3 DNA follows: TGTGCCAGCAACAGGGATTGGGACACCGGGGAGCTGTTTTTT. It yields the protein CASNRDWDTGELFF.

This clonotype turned up a few times. A single base separates this from a much larger clone, so it may be a read error. This is likely a read error, given that the CDR3 carries no conserved phenylalanine or tryptophan at its end. The V and J genes are TRBV7-2 and TRBJ2-1, with no clear D. The CDR3 is 14 amino acids. V gave up 6 bases and J gave up 8 bases, with 17 bases separating them. Per germline, CDR1 SGHTA and CDR2 FQGNSA. In DNA, the CDR3 is TGTGCCAGCAGAGAAAAGGTTAGCCAGGATGAGCAGTTCTGC. Its protein is CASREKVSQDEQFC.